The text below deals with one TCR beta chain. These data originate in a study of blood T cell repertoires in COVID-19. The wider study: From the United States, Italy and Spain came samples of acute and convalescent COVID-19. The cDNA or gDNA used as material had been derived from T cells, B-cell-depleted T cells, or PBMCs.

In the study's own analysis: Nucleated cell number was recorded as an estimate derived from reference gene primer amplification. Measured with immunoSEQ multiplex PCR; TCRdb has only the in-frame clones, and not every one. V and J calls and clone size are given by that table; D and trimming were obtained from the DNA. The sample holds some 200,000 clones, around four fifths seen once. The CDR3 has 13 amino acids. Germline CDR1 is MNHEY and CDR2 is SVGEGT. The V gene lost 11 bases and the J gene lost 6 bases, with 17 bases spanning the gap. Sequencing was done on a sample of peripheral blood. V usage is TRBV6-2 or TRBV6-3 and J usage is TRBJ2-1; the D gene could be TRBD1 or TRBD2 (5 bases each). This receptor was obtained from a woman older than 75 with active or convalescent COVID-19. In nucleotides, the CDR3 is TGTGCCGGAAGCCGGGGCTCTCTCAATGAGCAGTTCTTC. Its protein product is CAGSRGSLNEQFF.